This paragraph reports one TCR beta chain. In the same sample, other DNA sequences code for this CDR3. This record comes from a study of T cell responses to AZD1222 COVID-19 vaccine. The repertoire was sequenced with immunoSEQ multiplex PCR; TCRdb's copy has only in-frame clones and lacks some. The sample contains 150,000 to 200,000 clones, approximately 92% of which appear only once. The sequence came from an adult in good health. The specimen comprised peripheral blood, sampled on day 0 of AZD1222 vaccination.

CDR3 sequence (DNA): TGTGCCAGCAGTTCAGGGACTGGGGGTGGCTACACCTTC. Its translation: CASSSGTGGGYTF. The V and J genes are TRBV6-5 and TRBJ1-2, with D possibly matching TRBD1 (5 bases). The germline gives CDR1 MNHEY, CDR2 SVGAGI. V was cut by 4 bases and J by 7 bases, with 13 bases left in between. The length of the CDR3 is 13 residues.